The TCR beta chain described here comes from a study of neurological immune-mediated disorders (dated by TCRdb to the late 2010s). Regarding the study in general: The study compared peripheral blood TCR-beta repertoires of HTLV-I-associated myelopathy (HAM/TSP) patients, multiple sclerosis patients and healthy controls using UMI-based sequencing. The roughly 100 TCR-beta libraries covered PBMC samples along with longitudinal samples, technical triplicates, and paired sorted CD4+ and CD8+ T-cell subsets. Each longitudinal HAM/TSP and healthy donor was sampled at 3 time-points spaced at roughly 3-40 month intervals. Of the 60 to 70 subjects in the cohort, around 15 were HAM/TSP patients, approximately 35 were multiple sclerosis patients, and approximately 20 were healthy controls. On the study overall, not on this receptor specifically: The highest TCR clonal expansion was observed in HAM/TSP patients, whereas the lowest was observed in MS patients, even when compared with healthy controls. No identical CDR3 amino acid sequences were shared among expanded clones across subjects, suggesting private TCR-beta repertoires in all groups.

cDNA was synthesized by template-switch 5'RACE using a primer with a 10-nucleotide random unique molecular identifier that tagged each TCR transcript. Every sequencing run covered 15-18 subjects and yielded more than 180 million TCR-beta sequences. The RNeasy kit was used to extract total RNA. The KAPA Real-time Library Amplification kit was used to amplify TCR-beta VDJ regions with primers for the TCR constant region and the 5'RACE anchor. A first PCR added sample indexes and Illumina adaptors, after which a second PCR increased the library yield. After Ampure bead purification, the roughly 650 bp TCR product was size-selected on a 2% E-gel SizeSelection system. Library quality was checked on a Bioanalyzer, concentration was measured with Qubit, and libraries were quantified with the Kapa Library Quantification kit before pooling. Libraries were sequenced paired-end 2 x 150 bp on an Illumina HiSeq 2500. To increase sequence diversity, roughly 24-31% phiX was spiked into each library pool. The authors' analysis ran thus. The UMI-based MiGEC pipeline processed quality-filtered reads and removed over 85% of raw TCR sequences during error correction. VDJ genes were aligned to IMGT germline references, and each clonotype was defined by a unique CDR3 amino acid sequence together with V-J genes. Clonal expansion, Shannon diversity and CDR3 relatedness (CalcPairwiseDistances, ClusterSamples) were evaluated with VDJtools, and phylogenetic trees were built with CLCbio workbench. Clones with at least 8 unique UMIs were defined as expanded, with this threshold being based on coefficient-of-variation modelling across technical triplicates. TCRdb took the public reads, trimmed them with fastp at Q25, ran MiXCR for clone calling and kept in-frame beta chains. A single entry per CDR3 protein holds the most common genes and DNA from its merged rows. TCRdb assigned the V and J calls; the authors' analysis was not used. The sample profile shows some 60,000 distinct CDR3 sequences; more than 9.5% of them were found once. 12% of the sample comes from the top ten.

The table lists this clonotype with many counts. Its antigen is still unknown. No per-base quality is available; no much larger clone lies one base away. The time point label for this specimen denotes: longitudinal time-point 2. The healthy controls were volunteers from a blood bank in Maryland, USA. Unsorted PBMC libraries were generated from 2 million PBMCs stored in RNAlater at -80 °C until RNA extraction. Peripheral blood was subjected to Ficoll-Hypaque density gradient centrifugation to isolate PBMCs, which were then cryopreserved in liquid nitrogen. From the cysteine up to the phenylalanine, the CDR3 has a length of 15 residues. Only CDR3 DNA remains: 45 bases, in frame from the first base. V and J are trimmed by 6 bases and 0 bases, and the gene matches miss 3 bases of the junction. Based on the germline V gene, the CDR1 and CDR2 sequences are SQVTM and ANQGSEA.

The rearranged chain carries TRBV29-1 and TRBJ2-3; 13 middle bases align to TRBD2. This TCR came from a young man in good health. Input material: PBMCs. The DNA reads as follows: TGCAGCGTCGGGACTAGCGGGGATAGCACAGATACGCAGTATTTT. It codes for CSVGTSGDSTDTQYF.